This passage covers 17 T cell receptor beta chains from one sample sequenced in a study of T cells in localized non-small cell lung cancer. The method was immunoSEQ multiplex PCR; TCRdb's version includes in-frame clones alone and lacks a portion of them. The profile shows around 64,000 clones, roughly nine tenths of them singletons. This specimen consisted of peripheral blood, obtained before any cancer treatment. Source of these receptors: a man aged 35-75 years with stage I lung adenocarcinoma.

V is TRBV19 and J is TRBJ2-3, with D maybe TRBD2 (6 bases). There are 9 residues in the CDR3. Germline CDR1 and CDR2: LNHDA and SQIVND (reference sequence). The DNA for the CDR3 is TGTGCTCGGGAGGATACGCAGTATTTT. This codes for CAREDTQYF.

The chain carries TRBV28 and TRBJ2-7, with a weak D call TRBD2 (6 bases). Between the trimmed V and J ends, which lost 6 bases and 6 bases, there was a span of 18 bases. The CDR3 has 14 amino acids. CDR1 and CDR2 (germline): MDHEN, SYDVKM. The CDR3 sequence: CASSYSIGGGEQYF. In nucleotides, the CDR3 is TGTGCCAGCAGCTACAGTATTGGGGGAGGCGAGCAGTACTTC.

In its sample, this clone was seen once. The rearrangement links TRBV18 to TRBJ1-1, with D perhaps matching TRBD1 (6 bases). Trimming pared 2 bases from V and 3 bases from J, leaving 7 bases between. CDR1 and CDR2 (germline): KGHSH, LQKENI. This CDR3 comprises 13 residues. CDR3 in amino acids: CASSPRGDTEAFF. In nucleotides, the CDR3 is TGTGCCAGCTCACCAAGGGGGGACACTGAAGCTTTCTTT.

The chain uses TRBV28 and TRBJ2-1; perhaps TRBD1 as D (5 bases). Trimming removed 9 bases at V and 0 bases at J, with 12 bases between. The CDR3 totals 14 residues. In germline, CDR1 is MDHEN, CDR2 SYDVKM. CDR3 in amino acids: CASQGLSSYNEQFF. The CDR3 region has the DNA TGTGCCAGTCAGGGCCTCAGCTCCTACAATGAGCAGTTCTTC.

The chain employs TRBV9 and TRBJ1-1; D remains ambiguous. CDR3 size: 14 residues. Trimming pared 4 bases from V and 4 bases from J, leaving 14 bases between. CDR1 is SGDLS, CDR2 YYNGEE, per germline. The CDR3 sequence is CASSLDEGRTEAFF. CDR3 DNA: TGTGCCAGCAGCTTAGATGAGGGCCGCACTGAAGCTTTCTTT. The whole variable domain, remainder taken from reference TRBV9 and TRBJ1-1, is DSGVTQTPKHLITATGQRVTLRCSPRSGDLSVYWYQQSLDQGLQFLIQYYNGEERAKGNILERFSAQQFPDLHSELNLSSLELGDSALYFCASSLDEGRTEAFFGQGTRLTVV.

This chain connects TRBV6-1 to TRBJ2-1; tentatively, D is TRBD1 (5 bases). The length of the CDR3 is 12 residues. Trimming cost V 8 bases and J 5 bases, with 10 bases left between them. Germline-derived CDR1 and CDR2 are MNHNS and SASEGT. The chain's CDR3 is CASGAPHNEQFF. CDR3 in DNA: TGTGCCAGCGGGGCACCACACAATGAGCAGTTCTTC.

Worth noting for this clone: A much larger clonotype is one base distant, so this may be a read error. The V gene is TRBV4-1, the J gene TRBJ1-3; D not resolved. Germline assignment: CDR1 MGHRA and CDR2 YSYEKL. The CDR3 loop spans 15 amino acids. V was cut by 4 bases and J by 0 bases, with 10 bases left in between. CDR3 amino acids: CASSRPGDSGNTIYF. In DNA form, the CDR3 reads TGCGCCAGCAGCCGCCCTGGGGACTCTGGAAACACCATATATTTT.

The genes are TRBV5-4 and TRBJ2-3; D is perhaps TRBD2 (5 bases). CDR3 size: 13 residues. CDR1 and CDR2 (germline): SGHNT, YYREEE (reference sequence). V was trimmed by 2 bases and J by 4 bases, leaving 8 bases between them. CDR3 amino acids: CASSFSVPDTQYF. In nucleotides, the CDR3 is TGTGCCAGCAGCTTTAGCGTTCCAGATACGCAGTATTTT.

The chain combines TRBV7-2 with TRBJ2-3; TRBD2 matches 11 bases. The CDR3 loop spans 16 amino acids. Germline loops: CDR1 SGHTA, CDR2 FQGNSA. Trimming cost V 5 bases and J 2 bases; bases outside gene matches: 6. The CDR3 bases are TGTGCCAGCAGCGACGGACTAGCGGGTTCCACAGATACGCAGTATTTT. Its translation: CASSDGLAGSTDTQYF.

The chain joins TRBV25-1 to TRBJ2-1; 10 positions match TRBD2. Per the germline V gene, CDR1 is MGHDK and CDR2 is SYGVNS. This CDR3 region has 15 residues. With V trimmed by 4 bases and J by 0 bases, 0 bases remained unmatched. CDR3 residues: CASSGTSGSYNEQFF. For the CDR3, the DNA is TGTGCCAGCAGTGGGACTAGCGGCTCCTACAATGAGCAGTTCTTC. Using reference TRBV25-1 and TRBJ2-1 for the parts outside the CDR3, the full variable domain is EADIYQTPRYLVIGTGKKITLECSQTMGHDKMYWYQQDPGMELHLIHYSYGVNSTEKGDLSSESTVSRIRTEHFPLTLESARPSHTSQYLCASSGTSGSYNEQFFGPGTRLTVL.

This chain connects TRBV6-1 to TRBJ2-7, with TRBD1 matching over 9 bases. Germline lookup yields CDR1 MNHNS and CDR2 SASEGT. The length of the CDR3 is 14 residues. V was clipped by 6 bases and J by 3 bases; unmatched bases: 6. CDR3 in amino acids: CASRMGQGDYEQYF. CDR3 in DNA: TGTGCCAGCAGAATGGGACAGGGAGACTACGAGCAGTACTTC.

The V gene is TRBV5-1, the J gene TRBJ1-1, with D unclear. The V end was cut by 0 bases, the J end by 7 bases, with 10 bases between. Looked up from germline, CDR1 is SGHRS and CDR2 is YFSETQ. This CDR3 is 13 amino acids long. CDR3 amino acids: CASSLGAEFEAFF. The CDR3 DNA sequence: TGCGCCAGCAGCTTGGGCGCAGAATTTGAAGCTTTCTTT.

The genes are TRBV18 and TRBJ2-6; D not resolved. Germline loops: CDR1 KGHSH, CDR2 LQKENI. Trimming shortened V by 2 bases and J by 0 bases, and 8 bases separated the two germline ends. The CDR3 is made up of 16 amino acids. Here the CDR3 DNA reads TGTGCCAGCTCACCAACAACGTCCTCTGGGGCCAACGTCCTGACTTTC. Protein sequence: CASSPTTSSGANVLTF.

The chain is built from TRBV4-2 and TRBJ2-7; D unclear. Trimming removed 1 base from V and 5 bases from J, with 12 bases in between. The CDR3 is 14 residues long. The germline gives CDR1 LGHNA, CDR2 YNFKEQ. CDR3 in amino acids: CASSQGRLAHEQYF. The CDR3 DNA is TGTGCCAGCAGCCAAGGCCGATTGGCCCACGAGCAGTACTTC.

The genes are TRBV10-1 and TRBJ2-1; 10 bases line up with TRBD2. V dropped 6 bases and J dropped 6; count of bases not matched to a gene: 14. Germline V gene sequence: CDR1 WNHNN, CDR2 SYGVQD (reference sequence). The CDR3 loop spans 17 amino acids. The CDR3, as DNA: TGCGCCAGCAGCCAAGTCGGGCGACTAGCGGGTCGCAATGAGCAGTTCTTC. Translated, it gives CASSQVGRLAGRNEQFF.

CDR3 bases: TGTGCCAGCAGGGGACTGAGGCAGTACTTC. This codes for CASRGLRQYF. The chain links TRBV6-1 to TRBJ2-7; tentative D call: TRBD2 (6 bases). The CDR3 is made up of 10 amino acids. CDR1 is MNHNS and CDR2 is SASEGT in the germline V gene. The germline V and J ends were trimmed by 6 bases and 9 bases, with 9 bases remaining between them.

The chain combines TRBV18 with TRBJ2-1, with 12 bases identical to TRBD2. V was clipped by 0 bases and J by 5 bases; unmatched bases: 17. The CDR3 loop spans 21 amino acids. The germline V gene has CDR1 KGHSH and CDR2 LQKENI. CDR3 protein: CASSPPMRTARTSGTNNEQFF. DNA for the CDR3: TGTGCCAGCTCACCACCGATGAGGACAGCCCGGACTAGCGGGACTAACAATGAGCAGTTCTTC.